This TCR beta chain emerged from a study of blood T cell repertoires in COVID-19. In the original analysis: Amplification with reference gene primers provided the estimates of nucleated cell counts. Method: immunoSEQ multiplex PCR; TCRdb's copy keeps in-frame clones and lacks some. From that table come the V and J calls and clone size; the DNA was used to work out D and trimming. The sample has a few hundred thousand clones, 82% seen once. The CDR3 contains 12 residues. Trimming took off 5 bases at V and 4 bases at J, with 8 bases between the two ends. CDR1 is SGHTA, CDR2 FQGNSA, per germline. Material for sequencing was peripheral blood. The origin of this receptor is a young woman with acute or convalescent COVID-19. The V call is TRBV7-2, the J call TRBJ2-5; D might be TRBD1 (5 bases). Here the CDR3 reads CASSTRVETQYF. The CDR3 DNA is TGTGCCAGCAGCACCAGGGTAGAGACCCAGTACTTC. Variable domain in full (rest from reference TRBV7-2 and TRBJ2-5): GAGVSQSPSNKVTEKGKDVELRCDPISGHTALYWYRQSLGQGLEFLIYFQGNSAPDKSGLPSDRFSAERTGGSVSTLTIQRTQQEDSAVYLCASSTRVETQYFGPGTRLLVL.